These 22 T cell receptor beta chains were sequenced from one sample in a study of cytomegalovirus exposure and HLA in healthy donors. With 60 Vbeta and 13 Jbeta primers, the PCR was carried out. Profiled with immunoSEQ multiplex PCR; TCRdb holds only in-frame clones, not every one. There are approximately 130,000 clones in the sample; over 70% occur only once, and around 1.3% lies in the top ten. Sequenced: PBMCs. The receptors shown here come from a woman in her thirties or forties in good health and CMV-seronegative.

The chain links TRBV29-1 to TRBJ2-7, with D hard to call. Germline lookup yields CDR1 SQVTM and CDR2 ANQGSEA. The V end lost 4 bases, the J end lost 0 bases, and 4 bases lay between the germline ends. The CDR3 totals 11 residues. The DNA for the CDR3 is TGCAGCGTTGCAGTCTCCTACGAGCAGTACTTC. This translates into CSVAVSYEQYF.

For the CDR3, the DNA is TGTGCCAGCAGTTTTGAGACAGGGGGCAACTATGGCTACACCTTC. It is translated as CASSFETGGNYGYTF. This chain joins TRBV28 and TRBJ1-2; 10 bases fit TRBD1. The trim removed 3 bases at V and 2 bases at J, leaving 3 bases unmatched. CDR1 is MDHEN, CDR2 SYDVKM, per germline. The CDR3 consists of 15 residues.

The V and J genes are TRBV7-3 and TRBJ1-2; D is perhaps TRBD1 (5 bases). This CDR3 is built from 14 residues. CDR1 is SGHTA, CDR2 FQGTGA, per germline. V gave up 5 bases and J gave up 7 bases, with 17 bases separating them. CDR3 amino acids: CASSPTPGQGGYTF. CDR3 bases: TGTGCCAGCAGCCCCACCCCCGGCCAGGGTGGCTACACCTTC.

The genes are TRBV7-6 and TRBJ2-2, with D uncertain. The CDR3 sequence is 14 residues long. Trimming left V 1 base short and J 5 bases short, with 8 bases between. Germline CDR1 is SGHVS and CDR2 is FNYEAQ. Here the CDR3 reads CASSLVLETGELFF. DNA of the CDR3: TGTGCCAGCAGCTTAGTATTGGAGACCGGGGAGCTGTTTTTT.

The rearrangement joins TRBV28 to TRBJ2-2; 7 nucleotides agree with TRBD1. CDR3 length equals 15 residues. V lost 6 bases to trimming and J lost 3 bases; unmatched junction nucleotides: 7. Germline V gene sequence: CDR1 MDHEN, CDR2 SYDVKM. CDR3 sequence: CASSPTGVDTGELFF. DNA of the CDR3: TGTGCCAGCAGCCCCACAGGGGTGGACACCGGGGAGCTGTTTTTT.

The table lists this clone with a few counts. The DNA for the CDR3 is TGCGCCAGCAGCTTGGGGACAGGGGAGAGAGGTTCACCCCTCCACTTT. It yields the protein CASSLGTGERGSPLHF. The chain uses TRBV5-1 and TRBJ1-6, with 9 bases matching TRBD1. The CDR3 length is 16 residues. Germline loops: CDR1 SGHRS, CDR2 YFSETQ. V shed 0 bases, J shed 9 bases, and the junction held 7 bases outside the gene matches. The entire variable domain, with the rest obtained from reference TRBV5-1 and TRBJ1-6, is as follows: KAGVTQTPRYLIKTRGQQVTLSCSPISGHRSVSWYQQTPGQGLQFLFEYFSETQRNKGNFPGRFSGRQFSNSRSEMNVSTLELGDSALYLCASSLGTGERGSPLHFGNGTRLTVT.

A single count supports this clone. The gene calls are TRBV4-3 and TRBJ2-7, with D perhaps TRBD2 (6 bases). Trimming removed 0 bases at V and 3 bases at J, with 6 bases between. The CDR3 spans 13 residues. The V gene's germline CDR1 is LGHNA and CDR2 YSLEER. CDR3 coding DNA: TGCGCCAGCAGCCAAGAAGCGGGCTACGAGCAGTACTTC. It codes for CASSQEAGYEQYF.

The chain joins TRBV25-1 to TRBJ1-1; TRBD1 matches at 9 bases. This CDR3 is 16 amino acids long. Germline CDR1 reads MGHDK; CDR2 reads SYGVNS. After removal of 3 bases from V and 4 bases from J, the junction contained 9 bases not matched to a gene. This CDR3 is CASSDYRGLGSTEAFF. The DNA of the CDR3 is TGTGCCAGCAGTGACTACAGGGGGCTGGGCAGCACTGAAGCTTTCTTT.

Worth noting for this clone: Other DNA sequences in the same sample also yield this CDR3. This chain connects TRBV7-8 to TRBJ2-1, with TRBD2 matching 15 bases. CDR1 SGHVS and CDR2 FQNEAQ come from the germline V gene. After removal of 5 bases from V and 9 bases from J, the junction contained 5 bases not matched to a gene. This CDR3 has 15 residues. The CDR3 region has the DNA TGTGCCAGCAGCCCCGGACTAGCGGGGGGGATTGAGCAGTTCTTC. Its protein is CASSPGLAGGIEQFF.

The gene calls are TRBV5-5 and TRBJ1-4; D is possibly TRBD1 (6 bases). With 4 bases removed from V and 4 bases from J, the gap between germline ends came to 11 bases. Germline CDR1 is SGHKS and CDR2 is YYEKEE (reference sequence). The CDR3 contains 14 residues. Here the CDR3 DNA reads TGTGCCAGCAGCCGCAGGGGTGGTAATGAAAAACTGTTTTTT. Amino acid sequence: CASSRRGGNEKLFF.

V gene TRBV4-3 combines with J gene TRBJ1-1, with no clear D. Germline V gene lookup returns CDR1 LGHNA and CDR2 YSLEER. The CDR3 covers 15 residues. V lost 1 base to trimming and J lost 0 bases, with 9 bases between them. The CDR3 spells CASSQAEFLNTEAFF. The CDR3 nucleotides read TGCGCCAGCAGCCAAGCGGAGTTCCTGAACACTGAAGCTTTCTTT.

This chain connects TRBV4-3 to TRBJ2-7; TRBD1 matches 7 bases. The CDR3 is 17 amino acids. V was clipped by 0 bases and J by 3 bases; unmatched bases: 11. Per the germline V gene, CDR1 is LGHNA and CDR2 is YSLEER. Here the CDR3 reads CASSQDRVRGTFYEQYF. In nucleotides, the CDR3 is TGCGCCAGCAGCCAAGATCGAGTCAGGGGGACCTTCTACGAGCAGTACTTC.

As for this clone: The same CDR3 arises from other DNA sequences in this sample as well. CDR3 coding DNA: TGTGCCAGCAGCCCGGGGCAGGGGCGCACTGAAGCTTTCTTT. Translating gives CASSPGQGRTEAFF. This rearrangement joins TRBV7-2 to TRBJ1-1, with D possibly matching TRBD1 (6 bases). This CDR3 contains 14 residues. Looked up from germline, CDR1 is SGHTA and CDR2 is FQGNSA. The V end was cut by 5 bases, the J end by 4 bases, with 14 bases between.

The CDR3 DNA follows: TGTGCCAGCAGCCAGGGAATACTAGCGGGGGGGCTAAACGAGCAGTACTTC. It specifies CASSQGILAGGLNEQYF. This chain uses TRBV4-2 with TRBJ2-7; 13 bases match TRBD2. The CDR3 consists of 17 residues. Germline V gene lookup returns CDR1 LGHNA and CDR2 YNFKEQ. V lost 3 bases and J lost 5; bases outside the gene matches: 10.

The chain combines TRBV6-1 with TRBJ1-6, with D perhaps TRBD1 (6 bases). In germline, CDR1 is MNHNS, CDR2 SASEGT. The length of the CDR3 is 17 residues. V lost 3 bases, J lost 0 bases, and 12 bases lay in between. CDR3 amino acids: CASSDNGQRSYNSPLHF. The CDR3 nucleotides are TGTGCCAGCAGTGATAATGGACAGCGCTCCTATAATTCACCCCTCCACTTT.

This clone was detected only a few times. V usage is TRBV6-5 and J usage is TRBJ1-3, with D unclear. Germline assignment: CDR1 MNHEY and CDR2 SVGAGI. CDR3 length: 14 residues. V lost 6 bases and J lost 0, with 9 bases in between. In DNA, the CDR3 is TGTGCCAGCAGATCTTTTAGCTCTGGAAACACCATATATTTT. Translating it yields CASRSFSSGNTIYF.

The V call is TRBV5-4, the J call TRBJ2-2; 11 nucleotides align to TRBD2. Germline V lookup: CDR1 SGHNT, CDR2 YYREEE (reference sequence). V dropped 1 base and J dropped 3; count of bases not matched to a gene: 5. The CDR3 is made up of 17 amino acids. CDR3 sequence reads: CASSLRLAGSYTGELFF. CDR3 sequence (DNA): TGTGCCAGCAGCTTGCGACTAGCGGGGAGTTACACCGGGGAGCTGTTTTTT.

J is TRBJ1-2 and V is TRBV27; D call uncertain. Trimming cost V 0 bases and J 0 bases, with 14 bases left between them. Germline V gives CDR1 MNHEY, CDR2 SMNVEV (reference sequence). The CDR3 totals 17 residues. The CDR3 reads CASSLSMQLTPNYGYTF. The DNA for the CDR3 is TGTGCCAGCAGTTTATCGATGCAGCTGACACCTAACTATGGCTACACCTTC.

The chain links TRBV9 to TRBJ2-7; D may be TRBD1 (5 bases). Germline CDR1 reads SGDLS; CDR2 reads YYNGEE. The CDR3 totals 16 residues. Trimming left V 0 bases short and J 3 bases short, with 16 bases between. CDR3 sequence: CASSVGVGQGFYEQYF. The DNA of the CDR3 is TGTGCCAGCAGCGTAGGTGTCGGGCAGGGATTCTACGAGCAGTACTTC.

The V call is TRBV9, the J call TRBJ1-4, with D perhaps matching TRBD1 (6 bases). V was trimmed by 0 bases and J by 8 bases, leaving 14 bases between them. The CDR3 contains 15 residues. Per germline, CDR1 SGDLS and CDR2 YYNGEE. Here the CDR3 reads CASSVGGRGVEKLFF. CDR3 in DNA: TGTGCCAGCAGCGTAGGAGGCAGGGGCGTCGAAAAACTGTTTTTT.

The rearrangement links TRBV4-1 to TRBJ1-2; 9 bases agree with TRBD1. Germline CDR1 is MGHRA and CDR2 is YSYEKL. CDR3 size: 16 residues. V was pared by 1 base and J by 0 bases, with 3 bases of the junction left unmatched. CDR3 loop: CASSQGRQGANYGYTF. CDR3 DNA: TGCGCCAGCAGCCAAGGTCGACAGGGGGCTAACTATGGCTACACCTTC.

CDR3 DNA: TGCGCCAGCAGCTTGCTAGCGGGGGGATCCACAGATACGCAGTATTTT. This translates into CASSLLAGGSTDTQYF. The V and J genes are TRBV5-1 and TRBJ2-3, with 11 nucleotides matching TRBD2. The CDR3 spans 16 residues. V shed 1 base, J shed 2 bases, and the junction held 3 bases outside the gene matches. Germline-derived CDR1 and CDR2 are SGHRS and YFSETQ.